This T cell receptor beta chain was sequenced for a study of T cells in localized non-small cell lung cancer. Whole-study findings and limits: For the top 100 tumor clones, a median roughly 53 also appeared in adjacent lung. Tumor trailed uninvolved adjacent lung in T cell clonality, which peaked there. Elevated blood T cell density was associated with longer overall survival.

Sequencing used immunoSEQ multiplex PCR; TCRdb keeps in-frame clones, though not all of them. The data show about 35,000 clones, with 85% to 90% seen just once and more than 4% held by the top ten. In regard to this clone: Its antigen remains unknown.

The germline V gene encodes CDR1 MNHNY and CDR2 SVGAGI (reference sequence). V dropped 4 bases and J dropped 3 bases, with 9 bases sitting between them. This CDR3 contains 13 residues. The clonotype comes from a man between 40 and 69 years old with stage I lung adenocarcinoma. Specimen: peripheral blood, collected before any cancer treatment. The rearrangement links TRBV6-6 to TRBJ2-5; D may be TRBD1 or TRBD2 (5 bases each). CDR3: CASSSGQKETQYF. DNA for the CDR3: TGTGCCAGCAGTTCGGGGCAGAAAGAGACCCAGTACTTC.